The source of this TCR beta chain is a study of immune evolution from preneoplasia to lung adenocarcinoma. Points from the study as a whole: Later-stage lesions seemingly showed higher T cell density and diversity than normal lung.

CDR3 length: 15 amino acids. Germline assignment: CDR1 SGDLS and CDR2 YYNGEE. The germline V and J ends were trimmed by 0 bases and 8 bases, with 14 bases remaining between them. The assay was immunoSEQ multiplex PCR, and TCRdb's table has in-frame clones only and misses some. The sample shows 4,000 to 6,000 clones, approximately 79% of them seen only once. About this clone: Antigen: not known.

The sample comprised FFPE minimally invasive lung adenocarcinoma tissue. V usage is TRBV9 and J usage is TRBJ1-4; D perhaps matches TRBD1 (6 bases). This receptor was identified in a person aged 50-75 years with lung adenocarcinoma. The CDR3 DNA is TGTGCCAGCAGCGTAGGAGGCAGGGGAGGCGAAAAACTGTTTTTT. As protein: CASSVGGRGGEKLFF.